This T cell receptor (beta chain) was found in a study of CD8+CD57+ T cells in acquired aplastic anemia (dated by TCRdb to the late 2010s). As for the study more broadly: A mean of about 3.2 ug of DNA, ranging from roughly 0.19 to 27.4 ug, was extracted from sorted CD4+ and CD8+ cells. CD8+CD57+ expansion was defined as frequency above the mean frequency observed in healthy subjects.

Points on this clonotype: Its antigen is unknown. Per-base quality was not reported, and no clone a single base away is much larger than it.

TCR beta VDJ combination and CDR3 sequence profiling used genomic DNA as the template. An Illumina HiSeq 2000 was used for TCR repertoire sequencing. As for how the authors treated the data: TRBV/TRBJ rearrangement plots, CDR3 size and DJ length profiles, and Simpson's diversity index were used to evaluate the repertoires. The immunodominant clone was defined as the most abundant DNA sequence in deep sequencing data. CDR3 amino acid sequences were checked for sharing across subjects and were also compared against the VDJdb database and published repertoires. TCRdb reprocessing: public reads trimmed at Q25 with fastp, clones called with MiXCR, in-frame beta chains kept. Entries are consolidated by CDR3 protein sequence, retaining the most common genes and DNA. What appears here as the V and J calls and clone size reflects TCRdb's work, not the paper's. This sample lists under 250,000 distinct CDR3 sequences; 40% to 50% were detected once. The ten top clones hold about 7.8% of the sample.

Flow cytometry had shown CD8+CD57+ cell expansion in the patients selected for sequencing. Every patient had severe acquired aplastic anemia, diagnosed using the International Study of Aplastic Anemia and Agranulocytosis and Camitta criteria. Patients had received no therapy at the time of blood sampling. The study deep-sequenced TCR repertoires of sorted CD4+ and CD8+ blood T cells from severe aplastic anemia patients and healthy subjects. Patients were enrolled under clinicaltrials.gov protocols 00001620, 01623167, 00001397, 00071045, 00081523 and 00961064 in the USA. Ficoll-Paque density gradient centrifugation was used to isolate peripheral blood mononuclear cells. Before DNA extraction, CD4+ and CD8+ T cells were sorted with FACS or magnetic beads. Overall study results and their limits: Although twenty-nine CD8+ CDR3 sequences were shared by patients and controls, these sequences appeared highly expressed in patients and within the immunodominant clones of patients. Between patients and healthy controls, no significant difference in CD8+ Simpson's diversity was found (P=0.060).

Reading from cysteine to phenylalanine, the CDR3 counts 13 amino acids. Only the CDR3 DNA stays, 39 bases, in frame from base 1. Per the germline V gene (reference sequence), LNHDA is the CDR1 and SQIVND is the CDR2. The sequence was collected from a human donor with aplastic anemia. The V and J genes are TRBV19 and TRBJ1-5; no D gene is confidently identified. TRBJ2-3 matches the DNA end more closely, so the J call is doubtful. The sequenced sample consisted of sorted CD4+, CD8+, or CD8+CD57+ T cells (not recorded which) from PBMCs. This receptor carries the CDR3 CASSRGSNQPQYF. The DNA sequence reads TGTGCCAGTAGTAGAGGTAGCAATCAGCCCCAGTATTTT.